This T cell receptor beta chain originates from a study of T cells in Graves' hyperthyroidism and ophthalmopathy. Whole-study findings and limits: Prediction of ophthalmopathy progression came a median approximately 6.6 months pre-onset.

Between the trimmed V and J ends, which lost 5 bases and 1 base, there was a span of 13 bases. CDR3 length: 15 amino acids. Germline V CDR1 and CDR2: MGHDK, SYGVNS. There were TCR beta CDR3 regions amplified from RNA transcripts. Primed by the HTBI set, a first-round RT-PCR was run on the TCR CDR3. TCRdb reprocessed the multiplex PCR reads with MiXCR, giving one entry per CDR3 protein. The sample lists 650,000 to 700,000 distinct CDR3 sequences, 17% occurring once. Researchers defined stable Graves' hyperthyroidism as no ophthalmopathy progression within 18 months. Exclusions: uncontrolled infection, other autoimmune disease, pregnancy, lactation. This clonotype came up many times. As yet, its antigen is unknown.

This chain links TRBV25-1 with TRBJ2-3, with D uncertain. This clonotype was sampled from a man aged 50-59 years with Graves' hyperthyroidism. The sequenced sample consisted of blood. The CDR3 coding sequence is TGTGCCAGCAGTAGCAAGTCACCCGGCACAGATACGCAGTATTTT. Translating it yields CASSSKSPGTDTQYF.